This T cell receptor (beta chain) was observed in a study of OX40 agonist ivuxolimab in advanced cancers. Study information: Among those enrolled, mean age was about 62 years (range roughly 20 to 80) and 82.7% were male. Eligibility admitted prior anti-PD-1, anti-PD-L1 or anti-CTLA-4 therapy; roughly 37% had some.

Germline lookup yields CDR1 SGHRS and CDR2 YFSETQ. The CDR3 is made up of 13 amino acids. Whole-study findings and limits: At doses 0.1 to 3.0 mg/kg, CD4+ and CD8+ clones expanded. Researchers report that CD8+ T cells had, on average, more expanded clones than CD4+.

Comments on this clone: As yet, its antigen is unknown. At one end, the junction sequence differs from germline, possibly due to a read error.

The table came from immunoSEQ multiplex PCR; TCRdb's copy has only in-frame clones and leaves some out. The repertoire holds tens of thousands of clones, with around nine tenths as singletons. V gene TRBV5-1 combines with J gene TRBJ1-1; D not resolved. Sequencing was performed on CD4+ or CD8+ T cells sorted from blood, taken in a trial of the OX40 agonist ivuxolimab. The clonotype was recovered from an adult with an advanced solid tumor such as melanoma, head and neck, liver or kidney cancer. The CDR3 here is CASGSFSGTEACF. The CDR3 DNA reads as TGCGCCAGCGGGAGCTTTTCTGGCACTGAAGCTTGCTTT.